Below, 30 T cell receptor beta chains from the same sample are listed, as sequenced in a study of CD8+CD57+ T cells in acquired aplastic anemia. For CDR3 and TCR beta VDJ profiling, genomic DNA was the template used. Each CDR3 protein gets one entry after TCRdb re-called the reads with MiXCR. The sample holds 450,000 to 550,000 distinct CDR3 sequences, roughly 34% seen once. Previously, flow cytometry had revealed CD8+CD57+ cell expansion in the patients chosen for sequencing. The sequencing sample was made of sorted CD4+, CD8+, or CD8+CD57+ T cells (not recorded which) from PBMCs. The receptors shown here come from a human donor with aplastic anemia.

The rearrangement uses TRBV25-1 and TRBJ1-2, with D possibly matching TRBD1 (5 bases). The germline V and J ends were trimmed by 3 bases and 8 bases, with 19 bases remaining between them. CDR1 and CDR2 from the germline V gene are MGHDK and SYGVNS. The CDR3 totals 15 residues. CDR3 coding DNA: TGTGCCAGCAGTGATGGGGGACGAGGAAGTCCAGGCTACACCTTC. As protein: CASSDGGRGSPGYTF.

This clonotype was observed a few times. This chain joins TRBV5-1 and TRBJ2-7; D tentatively fits TRBD1 or TRBD2 (5 bases each). V was shortened by 1 base and J by 2 bases, with 13 bases between the two germline ends. The CDR3 sequence is 15 residues long. Germline V gene lookup returns CDR1 SGHRS and CDR2 YFSETQ. Here the CDR3 reads CASSLMGETTYEQYF. The DNA of the CDR3 is TGCGCCAGCAGCTTGATGGGGGAAACTACCTACGAGCAGTACTTC.

The chain combines TRBV20-1 with TRBJ1-4, with 8 bases identical to TRBD1. Germline V lookup: CDR1 DFQATT, CDR2 SNEGSKA (reference sequence). CDR3 length: 15 amino acids. V was pared by 8 bases and J by 12 bases, with 20 bases of the junction left unmatched. The CDR3 here is CSSRHHGQGGEELFF. CDR3 DNA sequence: TGCAGTTCGCGCCATCATGGACAGGGAGGAGAAGAACTGTTTTTT.

V and J are TRBV5-1 and TRBJ1-5; TRBD1 matches at 9 bases. CDR3 length: 15 amino acids. The ends lost 4 bases at V and 7 bases at J; junction bases unmatched: 9. Looked up from germline, CDR1 is SGHRS and CDR2 is YFSETQ. The CDR3 DNA sequence: TGCGCCAGCAGCCCACGGACAGGGGCAGGACAGCCCCAGCATTTT. Amino acid sequence: CASSPRTGAGQPQHF. Variable domain in full (rest from reference TRBV5-1 and TRBJ1-5): KAGVTQTPRYLIKTRGQQVTLSCSPISGHRSVSWYQQTPGQGLQFLFEYFSETQRNKGNFPGRFSGRQFSNSRSEMNVSTLELGDSALYLCASSPRTGAGQPQHFGDGTRLSIL.

There are a few counts of this clonotype. This sequence joins TRBV27 and TRBJ2-3; no clear D gene. Trimming left V 4 bases short and J 6 bases short, with 17 bases between. This CDR3 is built from 15 residues. Germline V gene lookup returns CDR1 MNHEY and CDR2 SMNVEV (reference sequence). The CDR3 protein is CASSSTPISTDTQYF. The CDR3 DNA follows: TGTGCCAGCAGTTCGACCCCAATATCCACGGATACGCAGTATTTT.

The CDR3 DNA follows: TGTGCCAGCAGCCGTGGGGGGACCAGGGATACGCAGTATTTT. Amino acid sequence: CASSRGGTRDTQYF. The chain is built from TRBV11-2 and TRBJ2-3; a weak D match, TRBD2 (6 bases). Between the trimmed V and J ends, which lost 5 bases and 6 bases, there was a span of 15 bases. The length of the CDR3 is 14 residues. Germline values: CDR1 SGHAT, CDR2 FQNNGV. Full variable domain (outside the CDR3, taken from reference TRBV11-2 and TRBJ2-3): EAGVAQSPRYKIIEKRQSVAFWCNPISGHATLYWYQQILGQGPKLLIQFQNNGVVDDSQLPKDRFSAERLKGVDSTLKIQPAKLEDSAVYLCASSRGGTRDTQYFGPGTRLTVL.

This clonotype has only a few counts. V usage is TRBV6-1 and J usage is TRBJ2-5, with D tentatively TRBD2 (6 bases). Trimming left V 6 bases short and J 5 bases short, with 13 bases between. Germline V gene sequence: CDR1 MNHNS, CDR2 SASEGT. There are 13 residues in the CDR3. DNA for the CDR3: TGTGCCAGCAGCCCGACTAGAGCGGAGACCCAGTACTTC. Protein: CASSPTRAETQYF.

A word on this clonotype: The CDR3 does not close with the conserved phenylalanine or tryptophan, likely indicating a read error. The chain is built from TRBV5-5 and TRBJ2-5; D uncertain. CDR3 length equals 14 residues. V dropped 0 bases and J dropped 2 bases, with 8 bases sitting between them. Germline V gene data show CDR1 as SGHKS and CDR2 as YYEKEE (reference sequence). The CDR3 region is CASSLAVQQETQYL. The CDR3, as DNA: TGTGCCAGCAGCTTGGCCGTTCAGCAAGAGACCCAGTACCTC.

The chain carries TRBV6-1 and TRBJ1-5, with 9 positions matching TRBD1. V lost 5 bases, J lost 6 bases, and 17 bases stayed unmatched. The CDR3 sequence is 18 residues long. The germline V gene has CDR1 MNHNS and CDR2 SASEGT. The chain's CDR3 is CASSPGFTGGRRGQPQHF. The DNA of the CDR3 is TGTGCCAGCAGTCCGGGCTTCACAGGGGGCCGGCGAGGTCAGCCCCAGCATTTT.

This clonotype was seen many times. V is TRBV20-1 and J is TRBJ2-7; D remains ambiguous. Trimming removed 3 bases from V and 0 bases from J, with 3 bases in between. The CDR3 extends over 11 amino acids. The germline V gene has CDR1 DFQATT and CDR2 SNEGSKA (reference sequence). The CDR3 is CSASNSYEQYF. CDR3 bases: TGCAGTGCTAGCAACTCCTACGAGCAGTACTTC.

At least ten counts were recorded for this clonotype. This chain links TRBV20-1 with TRBJ2-5; D gene ambiguous. V was clipped by 2 bases and J by 0 bases, with 4 bases between them. The CDR3 contains 12 residues. Germline-derived CDR1 and CDR2 are DFQATT and SNEGSKA (reference sequence). The CDR3 region has the DNA TGCAGTGCTAGAAAAGACCAAGAGACCCAGTACTTC. It translates to CSARKDQETQYF.

This clonotype was detected many times. The rearrangement uses TRBV29-1 and TRBJ2-7, with 7 positions matching TRBD1. The V segment lost 6 bases and the J segment 6 bases; nucleotides outside the gene matches: 14. Germline V gene lookup returns CDR1 SQVTM and CDR2 ANQGSEA. The CDR3 has 14 amino acids. The DNA for the CDR3 is TGCAGCGTCGTCAGACAGGGCTTGGTTGGCGAGCAGTACTTC. Protein: CSVVRQGLVGEQYF.

Turning to this clonotype: An end of the junction differs from the germline gene, which may be a read error. The genes are TRBV25-1 and TRBJ2-3; no clear D. Germline values: CDR1 MGHDK, CDR2 SYGVNS. The CDR3 is made up of 14 amino acids. The chain's CDR3 is CASSLHTNTDTQYF. CDR3 DNA: TGTGCCAGCAGCTTGCACACTAACACAGACACGCAGTATTTT.

This clonotype was picked up many times. This chain joins TRBV20-1 and TRBJ2-7, with 11 bases fitting TRBD2. There are 13 residues in the CDR3. Unmatched junction bases numbered 0, after V lost 1 base and J lost 4 bases. In germline, CDR1 is DFQATT, CDR2 SNEGSKA (reference sequence). The CDR3 bases are TGCAGTGCTAGAGGACTAGCGGGATACGAGCAGTACTTC. This encodes CSARGLAGYEQYF.

The chain couples TRBV20-1 to TRBJ1-4; D is uncertain. The CDR3 is 14 amino acids. The V and J ends lost 3 bases and 2 bases respectively, with 10 bases between them. Germline V lookup: CDR1 DFQATT, CDR2 SNEGSKA (reference sequence). CDR3 sequence: CSARAPTTNEKLFF. CDR3 sequence (DNA): TGCAGTGCTAGGGCACCTACGACTAATGAAAAACTGTTTTTT.

V usage is TRBV29-1 and J usage is TRBJ1-1; unclear D gene. Per germline, CDR1 SQVTM and CDR2 ANQGSEA. The CDR3 covers 13 residues. The V end was cut by 0 bases, the J end by 2 bases, with 7 bases between. Written as DNA, the CDR3 is TGCAGCGTTGAAGAAAGTCTTAACACTGAAGCTTTCTTT. Its protein product is CSVEESLNTEAFF.

This clonotype was counted between two and nine times. This chain joins TRBV3-1 and TRBJ1-6; D is unresolved. V was clipped by 1 base and J by 3 bases, with 7 bases between them. Per the germline V gene, CDR1 is LGHDT and CDR2 is YNNKEL (reference sequence). This CDR3 comprises 15 residues. The CDR3 sequence: CASSQVRHYNSPLHF. The DNA for the CDR3 is TGTGCCAGCAGCCAAGTCCGGCACTATAATTCACCCCTCCACTTT.

This clonotype came up many times. The chain combines TRBV9 with TRBJ1-5; the D gene is possibly TRBD1 (5 bases). The ends were cut back, 0 bases at V and 5 bases at J, with 9 bases in the middle. CDR1 and CDR2 (germline): SGDLS, YYNGEE. CDR3 length equals 14 residues. The CDR3 protein is CASSVDPGDQPQHF. As DNA, the CDR3 is TGTGCCAGCAGCGTAGACCCGGGGGATCAGCCCCAGCATTTT.

The rearrangement links TRBV3-1 to TRBJ1-5, with D uncertain. Trimming shortened V by 0 bases and J by 4 bases, and 7 bases separated the two germline ends. CDR1 and CDR2 from the germline V gene are LGHDT and YNNKEL (reference sequence). This CDR3 comprises 14 residues. In DNA form, the CDR3 reads TGTGCCAGCAGCCAAGACAGTCTAAATCAGCCCCAGCATTTT. The encoded protein is CASSQDSLNQPQHF.

This clonotype has a single count. V and J are TRBV25-1 and TRBJ1-5; 7 bases line up with TRBD1. J lost 2 bases, V lost 4 bases, and 5 bases had no gene match. The CDR3 is made up of 15 amino acids. Germline lookup yields CDR1 MGHDK and CDR2 SYGVNS. In DNA form, the CDR3 reads TGTGCCAGCAGTGCGAGTGACAGGGGCAATCAGCCCCAGCATTTT. This encodes CASSASDRGNQPQHF.

This clonotype has just a few counts. CDR3 amino acids: CAWTAGDSVGTDTQYF. The CDR3 coding sequence is TGTGCCTGGACAGCGGGAGATAGTGTTGGCACAGATACGCAGTATTTT. The rearrangement links TRBV19 to TRBJ2-3, with TRBD2 matching 8 bases. Per germline, CDR1 LNHDA and CDR2 SQIVND (reference sequence). This CDR3 is 16 amino acids long. With 11 bases clipped from V and 1 base from J, the junction kept 14 bases outside the gene matches.

Comment on this clonotype: A much larger clone is a single base away; this may be a read error. The V gene is TRBV20-1, the J gene TRBJ1-2; D is uncertain. The CDR3 length is 12 residues. The germline CDR1 and CDR2 sequences are DFQATT and SNEGSKA (reference sequence). The V end lost 4 bases, the J end lost 8 bases, and 14 bases lay between the germline ends. The CDR3 reads CSAMVRSWGYTF. CDR3 DNA sequence: TGCAGTGCTATGGTGCGGAGTTGGGGCTACACCTTC.

This clonotype showed up many times. The chain uses TRBV7-8 and TRBJ2-7; possibly TRBD2 for D (5 bases). Germline-derived CDR1 and CDR2 are SGHVS and FQNEAQ. CDR3 length: 14 amino acids. The V gene lost 5 bases and the J gene lost 7 bases, with 18 bases spanning the gap. The CDR3 nucleotides are TGTGCCAGCAGCGTTCCTACGGGGTCTAGTGAGCAGTACTTC. Amino acids: CASSVPTGSSEQYF.

This clonotype was observed once. This could be a read error, since a much larger clone is one nucleotide away. As the CDR3 is not closed by the conserved phenylalanine or tryptophan, this likely results from a read error. V is TRBV24-1 and J is TRBJ2-1; a possible D gene is TRBD1 (7 bases). The germline gives CDR1 KGHDR, CDR2 SFDVKD. The CDR3 is 17 residues long. Trimming left V 3 bases short and J 6 bases short, with 20 bases between. The CDR3 DNA sequence: TGTGCCACCAGTGATGGGAAGACAGGGAGGAGTTCCAATGAGCAGTTCCTC. Translated, it gives CATSDGKTGRSSNEQFL.

This chain uses TRBV20-1 with TRBJ2-3; 10 bases are a match to TRBD1. CDR1 and CDR2 from the germline V gene are DFQATT and SNEGSKA (reference sequence). The CDR3 loop spans 15 amino acids. With 5 bases clipped from V and 3 bases from J, the junction kept 8 bases outside the gene matches. Written as DNA, the CDR3 is TGCAGTGCTTCCTGGGACAGGGGTGGAACAGATACGCAGTATTTT. As protein: CSASWDRGGTDTQYF.

About this clonotype: The junction differs from germline at one of its ends, possibly a read error. The V and J genes are TRBV7-9 and TRBJ2-1; D unclear. Germline CDR1 is SEHNR and CDR2 is FQNEAQ (reference sequence). CDR3 size: 12 residues. The CDR3 sequence is CASSPQFNEQVF. The CDR3 nucleotides are TGTGCCAGCAGCCCGCAGTTCAATGAGCAGGTCTTC.

Turning to this clonotype: The junction differs from germline at one of its ends, possibly a read error. In nucleotides, the CDR3 is TGTGCCAGTAGTCTTTCCGGGACAGCCTCTGGAAACACCACATATTTT. Amino acid sequence: CASSLSGTASGNTTYF. V usage is TRBV19 and J usage is TRBJ1-3, with 7 bases that match TRBD1. Germline V gives CDR1 LNHDA, CDR2 SQIVND (reference sequence). CDR3 length equals 16 residues.

This clonotype was seen a handful of times. The chain employs TRBV5-1 and TRBJ2-5, with a tentative D call TRBD2 (5 bases). The germline V gene encodes CDR1 SGHRS and CDR2 YFSETQ. V dropped 3 bases and J dropped 0 bases, with 12 bases sitting between them. CDR3 length equals 15 residues. CDR3 bases: TGCGCCAGCAGCTCCAGCGGACGCCACCAAGAGACCCAGTACTTC. This translates into CASSSSGRHQETQYF.

This clonotype was recorded a few times. The J gene is TRBJ2-3, the V gene TRBV5-1; no reliable D call. The CDR3 length is 15 residues. V was pared by 1 base and J by 0 bases, with 9 bases between. Germline V gene sequence: CDR1 SGHRS, CDR2 YFSETQ. This chain's CDR3 is CASSLSRASTDTQYF. In nucleotides, the CDR3 is TGCGCCAGCAGCTTGTCCCGAGCTAGCACAGATACGCAGTATTTT.

This clonotype was counted many times. The V call is TRBV2, the J call TRBJ1-4, with D possibly being TRBD1 (5 bases). Germline assignment: CDR1 SNHLY and CDR2 FYNNEI. V gave up 0 bases and J gave up 8 bases, with 10 bases separating them. This CDR3 contains 14 residues. CDR3 amino acids: CASSEAGVGEKLFF. The CDR3 DNA reads TGTGCCAGCAGTGAAGCAGGGGTGGGCGAAAAACTGTTTTTT.